This T cell receptor (beta chain) was documented in a study of cytomegalovirus exposure and HLA in healthy donors. Notes on the study in general: Among TCR sequences, most were rare, though some public TCRs appeared in many donors. The study recorded over 150 TCR beta chains that were cytomegalovirus-associated.

Germline loops: CDR1 MDHEN, CDR2 SYDVKM. The CDR3 runs 16 residues. V shed 3 bases and J shed 1 base, with 15 bases lying between them. A multiplex PCR was run with 60 Vbeta primers and 13 Jbeta primers. Produced via immunoSEQ multiplex PCR; TCRdb's table is partial and in-frame only. Here the sample spans about 140,000 clones, approximately 79% being singletons. Remarks on this clone: As yet, its antigen is unknown.

This clonotype was obtained from a woman in her forties or fifties in good health and CMV-seropositive. This sequence joins TRBV28 and TRBJ1-1; tentatively, D is TRBD1 (6 bases). Specimen: PBMCs. CDR3 sequence reads: CASSFIWGQGNTEAFF. The CDR3 region has the DNA TGTGCCAGCAGTTTCATCTGGGGGCAGGGGAACACTGAAGCTTTCTTT.